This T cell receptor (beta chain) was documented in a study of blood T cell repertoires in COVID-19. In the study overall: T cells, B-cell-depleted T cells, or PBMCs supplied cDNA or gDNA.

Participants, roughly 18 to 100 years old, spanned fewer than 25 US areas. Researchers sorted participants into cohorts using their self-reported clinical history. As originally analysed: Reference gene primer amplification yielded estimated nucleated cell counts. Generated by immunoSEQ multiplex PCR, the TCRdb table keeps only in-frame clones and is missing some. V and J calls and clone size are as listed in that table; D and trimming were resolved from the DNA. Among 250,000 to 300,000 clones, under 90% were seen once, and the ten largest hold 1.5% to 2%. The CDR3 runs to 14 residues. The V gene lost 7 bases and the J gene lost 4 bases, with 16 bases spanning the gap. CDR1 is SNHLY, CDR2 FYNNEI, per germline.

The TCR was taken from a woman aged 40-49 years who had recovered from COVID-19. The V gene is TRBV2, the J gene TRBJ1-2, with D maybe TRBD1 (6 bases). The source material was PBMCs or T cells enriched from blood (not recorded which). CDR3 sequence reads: CASNSRTAFYGYTF. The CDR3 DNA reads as TGTGCCAGCAACTCTAGGACAGCCTTCTATGGCTACACCTTC.